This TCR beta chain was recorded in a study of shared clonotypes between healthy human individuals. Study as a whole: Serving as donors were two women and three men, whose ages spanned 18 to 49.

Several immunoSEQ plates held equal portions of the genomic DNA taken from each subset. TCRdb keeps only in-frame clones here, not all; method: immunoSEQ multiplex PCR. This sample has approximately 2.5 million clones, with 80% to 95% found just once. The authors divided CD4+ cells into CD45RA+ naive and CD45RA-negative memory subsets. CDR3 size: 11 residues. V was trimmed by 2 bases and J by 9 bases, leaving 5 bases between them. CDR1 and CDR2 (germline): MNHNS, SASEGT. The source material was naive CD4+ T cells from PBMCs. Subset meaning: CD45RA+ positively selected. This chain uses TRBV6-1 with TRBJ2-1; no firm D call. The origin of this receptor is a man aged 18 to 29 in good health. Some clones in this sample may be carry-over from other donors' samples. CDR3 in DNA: TGTGCCAGCAGTGAATTGAGTGAGCAGTTCTTC. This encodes CASSELSEQFF.